The table lists the clone carrying this T cell receptor (beta chain) with many counts. Its antigen is undetermined. V gave up 4 bases and J gave up 2 bases, with 8 bases separating them. The CDR3 runs to 13 residues. Germline loops: CDR1 LGHNA, CDR2 YNFKEQ. This specimen belongs to a study of early T cells in non-severe SARS-CoV-2 infection. The overall study: The input, bulk RNA from unsorted whole blood, was sequenced, and chains were unpaired.

Study results and caveats: Clonotype matching in VDJdb favored anti-spike CD8 responses and did not capture private and CD4 specificities.

Researchers tagged individual cDNA molecules with unique molecular identifiers. A single record per CDR3 protein comes from TCRdb applying MiXCR to the 5' RACE reads. The sample consists of about 31,000 distinct CDR3 sequences, around 5% of them appearing once. This clonotype originated in an adult who was a healthcare worker with PCR-confirmed SARS-CoV-2 infection or an uninfected control (not recorded which). The sample consisted of whole blood. The rearrangement uses TRBV4-2 and TRBJ2-5; maybe TRBD1 (6 bases). The CDR3 nucleotides are TGTGCCAGCAGCCCCGGACAGCAAGAGACCCAGTACTTC. Residues: CASSPGQQETQYF.